A single sample is the source of the 27 T cell receptor beta chains below, sequenced in a study of T cell responses to AZD1222 COVID-19 vaccine. Generated by immunoSEQ multiplex PCR, the TCRdb table keeps only in-frame clones and is missing some. The sample carries under 200,000 clones, roughly 94% recorded once. The starting material was peripheral blood, obtained 28 days after the second AZD1222 dose. The receptors derive from an adult who received the AZD1222 COVID-19 vaccine.

The V gene is TRBV7-9, the J gene TRBJ1-6, with a possible D match to TRBD1 (5 bases). The CDR3 runs 12 residues. V was trimmed by 5 bases and J by 9 bases, leaving 8 bases between them. CDR1 is SEHNR, CDR2 FQNEAQ, per germline (reference sequence). CDR3 sequence: CASSGGASPLHF. The CDR3 DNA reads as TGTGCCAGCAGCGGCGGGGCTTCACCCCTCCACTTT.

The V and J genes are TRBV5-1 and TRBJ1-1; D is uncertain. The CDR3 loop spans 15 amino acids. Germline CDR1 reads SGHRS; CDR2 reads YFSETQ. V was shortened by 7 bases and J by 4 bases, with 20 bases between the two germline ends. The CDR3 DNA follows: TGCGCCAGCTACTCCGCCCCAGTGGAGTTCACTGAAGCTTTCTTT. Translated, it gives CASYSAPVEFTEAFF.

The chain joins TRBV7-9 to TRBJ1-6, with D possibly TRBD1 on 5 matching bases. Germline V gene lookup returns CDR1 SEHNR and CDR2 FQNEAQ (reference sequence). Trimming stripped 6 bases from V and 7 bases from J, with 16 bases between. The CDR3 is 15 residues long. The DNA of the CDR3 is TGTGCCAGCAGGTTACAGGAGACTTTGAATTCACCCCTCCACTTT. Its translation: CASRLQETLNSPLHF.

CDR3 nucleotide sequence: TGTGCCAGCAGCTTGGAGTTAGGCACTGAAGCTTTCTTT. Amino acids: CASSLELGTEAFF. The chain joins TRBV6-4 to TRBJ1-1, with D uncertain. Germline-derived CDR1 and CDR2 are MRHNA and SNTAGT. The ends were cut back, 6 bases at V and 4 bases at J, with 12 bases in the middle. The CDR3 runs to 13 residues.

The chain has TRBV29-1 and TRBJ1-5; D remains unclear. The germline V gene encodes CDR1 SQVTM and CDR2 ANQGSEA. Trimming left V 6 bases short and J 0 bases short, with 9 bases between. CDR3 length: 13 amino acids. The CDR3 sequence is CSVRFTSNQPQHF. CDR3 DNA: TGCAGCGTAAGATTTACTAGCAATCAGCCCCAGCATTTT.

The V and J genes are TRBV12-5 and TRBJ1-5, with D perhaps TRBD1 (5 bases). The CDR3 covers 12 residues. Trimming shortened V by 5 bases and J by 7 bases, and 9 bases separated the two germline ends. Germline lookup yields CDR1 LGHNT and CDR2 FRNRAP. The CDR3 sequence: CASGRGGQPQHF. CDR3 sequence (DNA): TGTGCTAGTGGTAGGGGTGGCCAGCCCCAGCATTTT.

V usage is TRBV12-3 or TRBV12-4 and J usage is TRBJ2-1; 10 nucleotides align to TRBD1. CDR3 length: 13 amino acids. Trimming at V came to 8 bases and at J to 12 bases, leaving 10 bases not matched to a gene. In DNA, the CDR3 is TGTGCCAGCGACAGGGGGCGAGGGGAGCGGCAGTTCTTC. Translating gives CASDRGRGERQFF.

The V and J genes are TRBV2 and TRBJ1-6; the D gene is possibly TRBD1 (5 bases). The V gene's germline CDR1 is SNHLY and CDR2 FYNNEI. The CDR3 is 14 amino acids. V was shortened by 6 bases and J by 7 bases, with 13 bases between the two germline ends. The CDR3 is CASSGVWGNSPLHF. The DNA for the CDR3 is TGTGCCAGCAGCGGCGTCTGGGGGAATTCACCCCTCCACTTT.

This sequence joins TRBV3-1 (or the pseudogene TRBV3-2) and TRBJ1-5; D is ambiguous. This CDR3 comprises 14 residues. V was cut by 2 bases and J by 1 base, with 6 bases left in between. The germline CDR1 and CDR2 sequences are LGHDT and YNNKEL (reference sequence). The CDR3 DNA follows: TGTGCCAGCAGCCAAATGGGGAGCAATCAGCCCCAGCATTTT. This codes for CASSQMGSNQPQHF.

The V gene is TRBV30, the J gene TRBJ1-2, with 8 nucleotides matching TRBD1. Losses at the gene ends were 4 bases for V and 8 bases for J; bases not matched to a gene: 6. This CDR3 region has 12 residues. Germline V lookup: CDR1 GTSNPN, CDR2 SVGIG (reference sequence). The CDR3: CAWTPGGFGYTF. CDR3 in DNA: TGTGCCTGGACTCCAGGGGGCTTCGGCTACACCTTC.

V gene TRBV19 combines with J gene TRBJ1-4; D is unresolved. The germline V and J ends were trimmed by 4 bases and 8 bases, with 14 bases remaining between them. In germline, CDR1 is LNHDA, CDR2 SQIVND (reference sequence). The CDR3 spans 14 residues. CDR3 in amino acids: CASSTHSGGEKLFF. In DNA, the CDR3 is TGTGCCAGTAGTACACACTCAGGTGGGGAAAAACTGTTTTTT.

The chain recombines TRBV4-3 with TRBJ2-1; 10 nucleotides line up with TRBD2. Germline trimming cut 4 bases from V and 4 bases from J; bases unmatched to any gene: 7. The germline gives CDR1 LGHNA, CDR2 YSLEER. The CDR3 consists of 16 residues. CDR3 DNA sequence: TGCGCCAGCAGCCTACCCCCTAGCGGGAGATACAATGAGCAGTTCTTC. Translating it yields CASSLPPSGRYNEQFF.

The chain joins TRBV10-3 to TRBJ2-1; D might be TRBD1 or TRBD2, each matching 5 bases. The CDR3 spans 13 residues. Trimming took 4 bases from V and 5 from J, leaving 9 bases between them. The V gene's germline CDR1 is ENHRY and CDR2 SYGVKD. The CDR3 bases are TGTGCCATCAGTGGGGACGTCAACAATGAGCAGTTCTTC. Protein product: CAISGDVNNEQFF.

This clone was counted a few times. The chain recombines TRBV7-9 with TRBJ2-7; D unresolved. Germline values: CDR1 SEHNR, CDR2 FQNEAQ (reference sequence). V lost 4 bases, J lost 0 bases, and 4 bases lay in between. This CDR3 has 12 amino acids. The CDR3 region is CASSSFSYEQYF. DNA for the CDR3: TGTGCCAGCAGCTCCTTCTCCTACGAGCAGTACTTC. The full variable domain, its missing parts supplied by reference TRBV7-9 and TRBJ2-7, is DTGVSQNPRHKITKRGQNVTFRCDPISEHNRLYWYRQTLGQGPEFLTYFQNEAQLEKSRLLSDRFSAERPKGSFSTLEIQRTEQGDSAMYLCASSSFSYEQYFGPGTRLTVT.

The chain has TRBV27 and TRBJ2-1; D gene uncertain. Germline CDR1 reads MNHEY; CDR2 reads SMNVEV (reference sequence). The CDR3 spans 15 residues. The V and J ends lost 6 bases and 7 bases respectively, with 19 bases between them. DNA for the CDR3: TGTGCCAGCAGGGGTGTAACACCGCCTAGGAATGAGCAGTTCTTC. It translates to CASRGVTPPRNEQFF.

The chain couples TRBV5-6 to TRBJ1-2, with D perhaps TRBD1 (6 bases). The length of the CDR3 is 13 residues. V was trimmed by 0 bases and J by 7 bases, leaving 10 bases between them. The germline gives CDR1 SGHDT, CDR2 YYEEEE. This CDR3 is CASSLDRAGGYTF. The CDR3 bases are TGTGCCAGCAGCTTGGACAGGGCAGGTGGCTACACCTTC.

The gene calls are TRBV28 and TRBJ1-2, with D hard to call. The V gene's germline CDR1 is MDHEN and CDR2 SYDVKM. The V end lost 6 bases, the J end lost 0 bases, and 5 bases lay between the germline ends. This CDR3 has 12 residues. The CDR3 bases are TGTGCCAGCAGCCGGACTAACTATGGCTACACCTTC. It encodes CASSRTNYGYTF.

The rearrangement links TRBV12-5 to TRBJ2-3; TRBD2 matches 7 bases. V gave up 3 bases and J gave up 4 bases; unmatched junction bases: 7. Germline values: CDR1 LGHNT, CDR2 FRNRAP. The CDR3 length is 15 residues. CDR3 DNA: TGTGCTAGTGGTTTAGGCGGGGGATTTTCAGATACGCAGTATTTT. Its translation: CASGLGGGFSDTQYF.

The chain is built from TRBV19 and TRBJ1-1, with 8 bases fitting TRBD1. The germline gives CDR1 LNHDA, CDR2 SQIVND (reference sequence). With V trimmed by 7 bases and J by 1 base, 8 bases remained unmatched. CDR3 length: 15 amino acids. CDR3 coding DNA: TGTGCCAGTATCACCGGGGGACAGGAGAACACTGAAGCTTTCTTT. Its protein product is CASITGGQENTEAFF.

This chain connects TRBV7-8 to TRBJ1-4; maybe TRBD1 (6 bases). The CDR3 is 15 amino acids. Germline-derived CDR1 and CDR2 are SGHVS and FQNEAQ. V dropped 5 bases and J dropped 10 bases, with 20 bases sitting between them. CDR3 in DNA: TGTGCCAGCAGCCCCACGGCAGGGGCACAAGGAAAACTGTTTTTT. Translating gives CASSPTAGAQGKLFF.

The chain has TRBV6-5 and TRBJ1-6; D possibly corresponds to TRBD1 (6 bases). CDR1 and CDR2 from the germline V gene are MNHEY and SVGAGI. V lost 6 bases to trimming and J lost 7 bases, with 10 bases between them. This CDR3 is 13 amino acids long. CDR3: CASRLTGNSPLHF. The CDR3 DNA is TGTGCCAGCAGGTTGACAGGCAATTCACCCCTCCACTTT.

The J gene is TRBJ1-5, the V gene TRBV19; 8 bases are shared with TRBD1. V dropped 5 bases and J dropped 6; count of bases not matched to a gene: 9. CDR3 length: 15 residues. Per the germline V gene, CDR1 is LNHDA and CDR2 is SQIVND (reference sequence). CDR3 in DNA: TGTGCCAGTAGTTCAGGACAGGGTAAAAGTCAGCCCCAGCATTTT. Protein product: CASSSGQGKSQPQHF.

The chain combines TRBV2 with TRBJ1-2; the D is unclear. V shed 7 bases and J shed 1 base, with 13 bases lying between them. CDR3 length: 14 residues. CDR1 is SNHLY and CDR2 is FYNNEI in the germline V gene. This CDR3 is CASTTGRLNYGYTF. DNA for the CDR3: TGTGCCAGCACAACCGGCCGCCTTAACTATGGCTACACCTTC.

This chain uses TRBV5-6 with TRBJ1-2; D is unresolved. The CDR3 runs to 18 residues. CDR1 and CDR2 from the germline V gene are SGHDT and YYEEEE. V lost 0 bases to trimming and J lost 1 base, with 19 bases between them. The CDR3 nucleotides read TGTGCCAGCAGCTTGGTAATTTGGGCCGGCAAGCTTAACTATGGCTACACCTTC. It codes for CASSLVIWAGKLNYGYTF.

The CDR3 here is CASSPGGSSTGELFF. In nucleotides, the CDR3 is TGCGCCAGCAGCCCGGGGGGTTCGAGCACCGGGGAGCTGTTTTTT. The V and J genes are TRBV5-1 and TRBJ2-2; TRBD2 matches at 7 bases. The V and J ends lost 4 bases and 4 bases, in that order; junction bases with no gene match: 7. The CDR3 is made up of 15 amino acids. CDR1 and CDR2 (germline): SGHRS, YFSETQ.

This clone was counted a few times. The chain couples TRBV19 to TRBJ1-5; D not certain. The CDR3 covers 14 residues. V shed 3 bases and J shed 0 bases, with 6 bases lying between them. The germline CDR1 and CDR2 sequences are LNHDA and SQIVND (reference sequence). CDR3 sequence: CASSIGFSNQPQHF. The DNA of the CDR3 is TGTGCCAGTAGTATCGGATTTAGCAATCAGCCCCAGCATTTT.

This chain uses TRBV28 with TRBJ1-1; TRBD1 matches at 9 bases. Germline assignment: CDR1 MDHEN and CDR2 SYDVKM. This CDR3 region has 16 residues. The V and J ends lost 5 bases and 5 bases, in that order; junction bases with no gene match: 12. CDR3 coding DNA: TGTGCCAGCAGTCCTAGGGGGAGACAGGGGGAGACTGAAGCTTTCTTT. It is translated as CASSPRGRQGETEAFF. Full variable domain (remainder filled in from reference TRBV28 and TRBJ1-1): DVKVTQSSRYLVKRTGEKVFLECVQDMDHENMFWYRQDPGLGLRLIYFSYDVKMKEKGDIPEGYSVSREKKERFSLILESASTNQTSMYLCASSPRGRQGETEAFFGQGTRLTVV.